Listed below are T cell receptor beta chains from one sample, sequenced in a study of blood T cell repertoires in COVID-19. Clones were read by immunoSEQ multiplex PCR, and TCRdb kept only the in-frame ones, dropping some. Of 100,000 to 150,000 clones listed, roughly 92% are singletons. What was sequenced was peripheral blood. The receptor source for this set is a man in his fifties or sixties with COVID-19, enrolled during active disease. CDR3s include the opening cysteine and the closing phenylalanine or tryptophan. The D gene is left open where the match is weak. Only part of the rows carry a size: once, few, many, or a class if the clone is expanded.

V	size	length	J	D	DNA	CDR3
TRBV5-6	NA	13	TRBJ2-1	NA	TGTGCCAGCAGCCTGGACACCTTCAATGAGCAGTTCTTC	CASSLDTFNEQFF
TRBV9	NA	15	TRBJ2-7	NA	TGTGCCAGCAGCGTAGGAGGGGGAGAGGCCTACGAGCAGTACTTC	CASSVGGGEAYEQYF
TRBV5-5	NA	13	TRBJ1-1	NA	TGTGCCAGCAGCACAGGGCTGAACACTGAAGCTTTCTTT	CASSTGLNTEAFF
TRBV6-5	NA	13	TRBJ2-1	NA	TGTGCCAGCAGGAAATCAGGGAACAATGAGCAGTTCTTC	CASRKSGNNEQFF
TRBV6-6	NA	15	TRBJ2-7	TRBD2	TGTGCCAGCAGTTATTCAGGGACTAGGACCTACGAGCAGTACTTC	CASSYSGTRTYEQYF
TRBV6-5	NA	14	TRBJ2-5	NA	TGTGCCAGCAGTCCCGGGGGATACCAAGAGACCCAGTACTTC	CASSPGGYQETQYF
TRBV7-3	once	15	TRBJ2-1	TRBD1	TGTGCCAGCAGCCCCGGGACAGGGGGCTCGAATGAGCAGTTCTTC	CASSPGTGGSNEQFF
TRBV4-3	NA	15	TRBJ1-1	NA	TGCGCCAGCAGCCAAGTAGCTTGGATGAACACTGAAGCTTTCTTT	CASSQVAWMNTEAFF
TRBV11-3	NA	14	TRBJ2-1	NA	TGTGCCAGCAGCTTAGGCGGGCCATACAATGAGCAGTTCTTC	CASSLGGPYNEQFF
TRBV3-1/TRBV3-2	NA	14	TRBJ2-7	NA	TGTGCCAGCAGCCACTGGACTGCCTCCTACGAGCAGTACTTC	CASSHWTASYEQYF